The 9 T cell receptor beta chains presented below share a single source sample, sequenced in a study of regulatory T cells in long-lasting Graves disease (dated by TCRdb to 2020 to 2022). The receptor library was made with multiplex PCR. TCRdb lists the instrument as Illumina HiSeq 4000. TCR beta libraries were built with iRepertoire HTBI primers and Arm-PCR amplification of CDR3 regions. TCRdb reprocessing: public reads trimmed at Q25 with fastp, clones called with MiXCR, in-frame beta chains kept. Every distinct CDR3 protein forms one entry, paired with its most common genes and DNA. Counted in this sample were more than 450,000 distinct CDR3 sequences; 15% to 20% of them appeared once. The leading ten clones occupy 10% to 15% of the sample. Reading the label with the study, this specimen's time point is: newly diagnosed GD, antithyroid drugs for less than 3 months. For both TCR sequencing and RNA sequencing, RNA was extracted from PBMCs using TRIzol.

In addition, the sample was reused for a study of T cells in Graves' hyperthyroidism and ophthalmopathy.

Specimen: peripheral blood mononuclear cells (PBMCs), collected at new diagnosis, from a patient treated with antithyroid drugs. The receptor source for this set is a middle-aged man with Graves disease. Donor details come from another sample of the same person, matched by shared clones.

In this sample, this clonotype turned up a few times. The CDR3 region is CASSYRRTSGSEQYF. The CDR3 region has the DNA TGTGCCAGCAGTTACCGGAGGACTAGCGGAAGCGAGCAGTACTTC. This sequence joins TRBV6-5 and TRBJ2-7; 10 positions agree with TRBD2. After removal of 2 bases from V and 6 bases from J, the junction contained 7 bases not matched to a gene. CDR1 MNHEY and CDR2 SVGAGI come from the germline V gene. The CDR3 loop spans 15 amino acids.

Turning to this clonotype: This may come from a read error, since a much larger clone is one base off. V usage is TRBV20-1 and J usage is TRBJ2-7; D is possibly TRBD1 (5 bases). The V gene lost 3 bases and the J gene lost 7 bases, with 13 bases spanning the gap. CDR1 is DFQATT and CDR2 is SNEGSKA in the germline V gene (reference sequence). The CDR3 extends over 12 amino acids. CDR3 in DNA: TGCAGTGCTAGCGGACAATCTTGGGAGCAGTACTTC. Protein: CSASGQSWEQYF.

This clonotype was seen only a few times. This chain joins TRBV9 and TRBJ1-3; D call uncertain. This CDR3 spans 14 amino acids. With 0 bases removed from V and 3 bases from J, the gap between germline ends came to 7 bases. Germline V lookup: CDR1 SGDLS, CDR2 YYNGEE. CDR3 region: CASSVELYGNTIYF. CDR3 sequence (DNA): TGTGCCAGCAGCGTAGAACTTTATGGAAACACCATATATTTT.

This clonotype was found a few times. The gene calls are TRBV28 and TRBJ1-1; 8 bases are shared with TRBD1. Germline values: CDR1 MDHEN, CDR2 SYDVKM. The CDR3 is 16 amino acids. The V gene end was trimmed by 4 bases and the J gene end by 4 bases; junction bases not matched to a gene: 11. The CDR3 loop reads CASSSLLQGAGTEAFF. CDR3 DNA sequence: TGTGCCAGCAGTTCCCTTCTTCAGGGGGCCGGCACTGAAGCTTTCTTT. Supplemented by reference TRBV28 and TRBJ1-1, the full variable domain reads DVKVTQSSRYLVKRTGEKVFLECVQDMDHENMFWYRQDPGLGLRLIYFSYDVKMKEKGDIPEGYSVSREKKERFSLILESASTNQTSMYLCASSSLLQGAGTEAFFGQGTRLTVV.

As for this clonotype: At one end the junction does not follow the germline gene, possibly because of a read error. The chain recombines TRBV28 with TRBJ1-4; the match to TRBD1 covers 9 bases. CDR1 is MDHEN, CDR2 SYDVKM, per germline. The length of the CDR3 is 12 residues. CDR3 in DNA: TGTGCCACGGACAGGGGACGTGAAAAACCGTTTTTT. Protein sequence: CATDRGREKPFF.

This clonotype was counted many times. CDR3 loop: CASSERSNEQFF. For the CDR3, the DNA is TGTGCCAGCAGTGAGAGGTCCAATGAGCAGTTCTTC. The chain recombines TRBV28 with TRBJ2-1, with D unresolved. Looked up from germline, CDR1 is MDHEN and CDR2 is SYDVKM. V was cut by 5 bases and J by 6 bases, with 8 bases left in between. This CDR3 has 12 amino acids.

This clonotype was counted a single time. V gene TRBV5-5 combines with J gene TRBJ2-4; TRBD2 agrees at 7 bases. From germline, CDR1 is SGHKS and CDR2 YYEKEE (reference sequence). This CDR3 contains 16 residues. Unmatched junction bases numbered 16, after V lost 0 bases and J lost 13 bases. This CDR3 reads CASSLVAGVFFNEQYF. The CDR3 nucleotides are TGTGCCAGCAGCTTGGTTGCGGGAGTGTTTTTCAATGAGCAGTACTTC.

This clonotype was counted a few times. This sequence joins TRBV6-1 and TRBJ1-6; D gene unclear. The germline CDR1 and CDR2 sequences are MNHNS and SASEGT. Trimming cost V 5 bases and J 15 bases, with 20 bases left between them. CDR3 size: 14 residues. The CDR3 is CASSHYDGSSNLHF. As DNA, the CDR3 is TGTGCCAGCAGTCATTATGATGGCAGCTCGAACCTCCACTTT.

Points on this clonotype: Only one base separates this from a far larger clonotype, so it likely reflects a read error. The chain uses TRBV7-9 and TRBJ2-5; 10 bases map to TRBD1. There are 16 residues in the CDR3. Germline values: CDR1 SEHNR, CDR2 FQNEAQ (reference sequence). The CDR3 nucleotides are TGTGCCAGCAGCTTCAACGACAGGGGGCTTGAGGAGACCCGGTACTTC. Translating gives CASSFNDRGLEETRYF.